Listed below are T cell receptor beta chains from one sample, sequenced in a study of T cell repertoires in cytomegalovirus infection. The antigens for these receptors are not known. TCRdb called the reads again in MiXCR, with one record for every CDR3 protein. The data contain some 940,000 distinct CDR3 sequences, 25% to 40% of them singletons. The material was cultured CD8+ T cells from PBMCs, obtained from culture after CMV antigen stimulation. These receptors came from a human donor in good health (CMV status not recorded). Some clones in this sample may be carry-over from other donors' samples. Both conserved end residues are part of each CDR3. D genes are given only for firm matches. The size field is filled for only some rows; it gives once, few, many or a size class.

v_call	d_call	clone_size	j_call	cdr3_nt	cdr3_aa
TRBV27	NA	NA	TRBJ1-2	TGTGCCAGCAGTTCCCCTTTGGGATTAGCTAACTATGGCTACACCTTC	CASSSPLGLANYGYTF
TRBV10-3	TRBD2	few	TRBJ2-1	TGTGCCATCAGTGAGTCGGTTTCTGGAGCGGGGGGGCCAGTGCAGTTCTTC	CAISESVSGAGGPVQFF
TRBV7-2	NA	many	TRBJ1-3	TGTGCCAGCAGCTTTTTGGGTTCTGGAAACACCATATATTTT	CASSFLGSGNTIYF
TRBV14	NA	NA	TRBJ2-2	TGTGCCAGCAGCCAAGAAACGGATACCGGGGAGCTGTTTTTT	CASSQETDTGELFF
TRBV7-8	TRBD1	many	TRBJ2-3	TGTGCCAGCAGCTTGGCTTCTTGGGCCTACAGGGGCCCCCTCGGCACAGATACGCAGTATTTT	CASSLASWAYRGPLGTDTQYF
TRBV6-5	NA	NA	TRBJ2-2	TGTGCCAGCAAAATCGGCCCCGGGGAGCTGTTTTTT	CASKIGPGELFF
TRBV7-8	NA	NA	TRBJ2-1	TGTGCCAGCAGCTGGAGTGCGGATGAGCAGTTCTTC	CASSWSADEQFF
TRBV6-6	TRBD1	NA	TRBJ2-7	TGTACCAGCGGTAAGACGGGGACAGCGCCCTACGAGCAGTACTTC	CTSGKTGTAPYEQYF
TRBV12-5	NA	few	TRBJ1-1	TGTGCTAGTGGTTTGGAGACCGGCACTGAAGCTTTCTTT	CASGLETGTEAFF
TRBV27	NA	few	TRBJ2-7	TGTGCCAGCAGTTATGGTCAGTTCTCCTACGAGCAGTACTTC	CASSYGQFSYEQYF
TRBV7-9	TRBD1	few	TRBJ2-1	TGTGCCAGCAGCCGACAGGGGACGGCCAACAATGAGCAGTTCTTC	CASSRQGTANNEQFF
TRBV7-2	NA	many	TRBJ1-1	TGTGCCAGCAGCTCGTATTACGGGGGGACCATGATACGGGATGAAGCTTTCTTT	CASSSYYGGTMIRDEAFF
TRBV4-1	TRBD1	NA	TRBJ1-2	TGCGCCAGCAGCCAAAAGACAGGGGACGGCTACACCTTC	CASSQKTGDGYTF
TRBV10-3	NA	NA	TRBJ1-4	TGTGCCATCAGTGAGTCCCCAGGCCACTACTCTGAAAAACTGTTTTTT	CAISESPGHYSEKLFF
TRBV12-3/TRBV12-4	TRBD1	many	TRBJ1-2	TGTGCCAGCAGTCAAACAGGGGGAGGTAACTATGGCTACACCTTC	CASSQTGGGNYGYTF
TRBV7-9	TRBD1	few	TRBJ1-2	TGTGCCAGCAGCCAAGACCAGACAGGGGACTATGGCTACACCTTC	CASSQDQTGDYGYTF
TRBV20-1	TRBD1	NA	TRBJ1-2	TGCAGTGCTAGAGATTCTGACAGGGGATACTATGGCTACACCTTC	CSARDSDRGYYGYTF
TRBV28	NA	NA	TRBJ1-5	TGTGCCAGCAGTCCCCCAGAGGCAGTCGTCAATCAGCCCCAGCATTTT	CASSPPEAVVNQPQHF
TRBV27	NA	few	TRBJ2-5	TGTGCCAGCAGTCCCGGACAGGGCGGGGGAGAGACCCAGTACTTC	CASSPGQGGGETQYF
TRBV7-8	NA	NA	TRBJ1-5	TGTGCCAGCAGCTTCCGGGACGGAAAAAATCAGCCCCAGCATTTT	CASSFRDGKNQPQHF